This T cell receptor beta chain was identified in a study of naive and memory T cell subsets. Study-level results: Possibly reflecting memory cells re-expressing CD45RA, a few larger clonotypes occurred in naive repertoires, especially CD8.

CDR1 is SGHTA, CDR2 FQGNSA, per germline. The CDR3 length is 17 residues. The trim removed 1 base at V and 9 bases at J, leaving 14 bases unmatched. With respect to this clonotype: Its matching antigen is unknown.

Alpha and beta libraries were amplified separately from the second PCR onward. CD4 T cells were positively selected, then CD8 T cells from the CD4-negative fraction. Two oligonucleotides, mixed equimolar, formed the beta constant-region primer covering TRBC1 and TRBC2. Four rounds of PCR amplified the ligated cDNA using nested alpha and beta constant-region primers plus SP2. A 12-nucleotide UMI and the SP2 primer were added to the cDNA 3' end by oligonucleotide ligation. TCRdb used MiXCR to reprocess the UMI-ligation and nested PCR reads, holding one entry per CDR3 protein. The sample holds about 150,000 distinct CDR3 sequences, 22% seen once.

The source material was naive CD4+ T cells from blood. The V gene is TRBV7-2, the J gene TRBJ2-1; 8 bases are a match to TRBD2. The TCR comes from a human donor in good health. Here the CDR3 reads CASSLGGGGPLTAEQFF. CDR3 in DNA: TGTGCCAGCAGCTTAGGGGGCGGGGGGCCCCTCACAGCTGAGCAGTTCTTC.